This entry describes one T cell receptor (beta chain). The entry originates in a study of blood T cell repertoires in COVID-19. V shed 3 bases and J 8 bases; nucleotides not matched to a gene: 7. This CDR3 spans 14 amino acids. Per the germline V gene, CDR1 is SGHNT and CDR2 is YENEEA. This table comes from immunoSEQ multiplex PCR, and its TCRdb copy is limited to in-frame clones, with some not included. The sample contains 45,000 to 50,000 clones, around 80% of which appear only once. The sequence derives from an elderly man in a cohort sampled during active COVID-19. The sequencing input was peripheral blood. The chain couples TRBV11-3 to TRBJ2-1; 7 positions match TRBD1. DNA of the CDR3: TGTGCCAGCAGCTTGATCCGGGACAGTCATGAGCAGTTCTTC. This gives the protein CASSLIRDSHEQFF.